This T cell receptor beta chain was found in a study of blood T cell repertoires in COVID-19. Overall study context: Whether acute or convalescent, the COVID-19 samples came from the United States, Italy and Spain. Nucleic acid was either cDNA or gDNA, and it came from T cells, B-cell-depleted T cells, or PBMCs.

V lost 2 bases, J lost 4 bases, and 5 bases stayed unmatched. There are 15 residues in the CDR3. Germline loops: CDR1 MDHEN, CDR2 SYDVKM. TCRdb's table, derived via immunoSEQ multiplex PCR, lists solely in-frame clones and lacks some. The repertoire consists of roughly 32,000 clones, with 70% to 80% occurring once and the leading ten covering 16%. The sample consisted of peripheral blood. The receptor comes from a human donor in a cohort sampled during active COVID-19. The chain has TRBV28 and TRBJ1-3, with 7 bases that match TRBD1. The CDR3 sequence: CASSLVQGGGNTIYF. CDR3 coding DNA: TGTGCCAGCAGTTTAGTCCAGGGGGGCGGAAACACCATATATTTT. Full variable domain (remainder filled in from reference TRBV28 and TRBJ1-3): DVKVTQSSRYLVKRTGEKVFLECVQDMDHENMFWYRQDPGLGLRLIYFSYDVKMKEKGDIPEGYSVSREKKERFSLILESASTNQTSMYLCASSLVQGGGNTIYFGEGSWLTVV.